This is a list of T cell receptor beta chains from one sample in a study of CD8 T cells in ankylosing spondylitis. TCRdb re-analysed the 5' RACE reads in MiXCR, keeping a single row per CDR3 protein. Of 350,000 or so distinct CDR3 sequences listed, under 15% are singletons. Sequenced input: blood, either unsorted or a sorted T cell fraction (not recorded which). The receptor source for this set is a male donor with ankylosing spondylitis or in good health (not recorded which). CDR3s leave out the opening cysteine and the closing phenylalanine or tryptophan.

v_gene | CDR3aa
TRBV3-1 | ASSQYLGEETQY
TRBV20-1 | SARDSDYFSRGYT
TRBV11-2 | ASSLDSTGRYWETQY
TRBV11-2 | ASSLSTQETQY
TRBV5-6 | ASSSTIGLTDFNQPQH
TRBV12-3/TRBV12-4 | ASSPDTIRGAF
TRBV12-3/TRBV12-4 | ASTRYSGGSYEQY
TRBV18 | ASSPRPAGGFTDTQY
TRBV4-2 | ASSPGTGTDTQY
TRBV12-3/TRBV12-4 | ASSFTPGANQPQH
TRBV5-1 | ASSLGPPRAVGDEQF
TRBV10-3 | AISESYYSGGYSNQPQH
TRBV5-4 | ASSKGQANTGELF
TRBV4-2 | ASSQEVAGALSYEQY
TRBV5-4 | ASSLKDRVNIQY
TRBV12-3/TRBV12-4 | ASKDRSYEQY
TRBV5-1 | ASSRASPAHEQF
TRBV5-5 | ASSLEVTLHSYEQY
TRBV20-1 | SAGTSGRANEQF
TRBV12-3/TRBV12-4 | ASSFDSPNYEQY